This TCR beta chain was identified during a study of T cell clonality in common variable immunodeficiency. This clone was detected many times. Its antigen is as yet unknown. The sequence runs out 3 residues before the end of the CDR3; the remainder is reconstructed from the germline J gene. TCRdb's table, derived via immunoSEQ multiplex PCR, lists solely in-frame clones and lacks some. The sample contains around 45,000 clones, none of them singletons. Overall study findings and caveats: Reportedly, TCR beta sequences from common variable immunodeficiency showed fewer deletions and N-nucleotide insertions.

This CDR3 is 12 amino acids long. Germline V gives CDR1 SQVTM, CDR2 ANQGSEA. Trimming pared 4 bases from V and 5 bases from J, leaving 11 bases between. The chain uses TRBV29-1 and TRBJ1-1; tentative D call: TRBD1 (5 bases). The receptor comes from a person aged 18-70 years in good health. Input material: peripheral blood mononuclear cells. The sequenced part of the CDR3 DNA is TGCAGCGTTGTGAGGGGTGGGACTGAA. It codes for CSVVRGGTE. In full, the CDR3 is CSVVRGGTEAFF.